This is a list of T cell receptor delta chains from one sample in a study of gamma-delta T cells after stem cell transplantation. TCRdb re-identified clones in the RT-PCR reads via CATT. There are 5,500 to 7,000 delta-chain clones in the sample; more than 20% occur only once, and about 18% lies in the top ten. Sample: gamma-delta T cells. Receptors were obtained from a human donor. It is not recorded whose cells these are; they may come from a transplant donor. Each CDR3 is given without its conserved first and last residue.

J gene,V gene,CDR3 protein
TRDJ1,TRDV1,APPTPRYTDKLI
TRDJ1,TRDV2,ACDTLPELGDRKLI
TRDJ1,TRDV2,ACVTLGGDSDKLI
TRDJ1,TRDV1,ALGETFSAPYWGTYTDKLI
TRDJ1,TRDV2,ACDTVGILGDTTQYTDKLI
TRDJ1,TRDV2,ACDTVLGDTVYTDKLI
TRDJ1,TRDV2,ACDTLYVLGDTRTDKLI
TRDJ1,TRDV1,ALGELGVTYPLRTGTYTDKLI
TRDJ1,TRDV3,AFYLITGEPLKTSYTDKLI
TRDJ3,TRDV2,ACDTVNLLGDGEGTWDTRQMF
TRDJ3,TRDV2,ACDAIKTGGYPPHSWDTRQMF
TRDJ1,TRDV2,ACDQVLGDTQYTDKLI
TRDJ1,TRDV2,ACDTLNVLPPWGDISPTYTDKLI
TRDJ1,TRDV2,ACDPLGDTDMKLI
TRDJ1,TRDV2,ACDGIRADKLI
TRDJ1,TRDV1,ALGERREGDTTDKLI
TRDJ1,TRAV29/DV5,AASAGGYYTDKLI
TRDJ1,TRDV2,ACDTVGGGNTDKLI
TRDJ1,TRDV2,ACDALGDDDKLI
TRDJ1,TRDV2,ACDTLGTPKYTDKLI
TRDJ1,TRDV2,ACDTWGADKLI
TRDJ1,TRDV2,ACDTSFWGIRDKLI
TRDJ1,TRDV2,ACDLLGDGADKLI
TRDJ1,TRDV2,ACVGLGDTRADKLI
TRDJ1,TRDV2,ACDTATGGYATTDKLI
TRDJ1,TRDV2,ACDTVEEWRGRTDKLI
TRDJ1,TRDV2,ACDTVISGIRSELYTDKLI
TRDJ1,TRDV2,ACDTVLRGHRPTDTDKLI
TRDJ3,TRDV2,ACDTGGSGGETTLLSSWDTRQMF
TRDJ3,TRDV2,ACDTPTYGDSLSSWDTRQMF
TRDJ1,TRDV2,ACVGVGPTETDKLI
TRDJ1,TRDV2,ACDTVVLGTDDKPI
TRDJ1,TRDV2,ACDTILGDTQLSGKVKLI
TRDJ1,TRDV1,ALEVGLKPRTFLGGYPGTDKLI
TRDJ1,TRDV2,ACDEVGTTDTPDKLI
TRDJ1,TRDV2,ACDPLGAPNHVPRGLLGADKLI
TRDJ1,TRDV2,ACDTAGIVRGKLI
TRDJ1,TRDV2,ACDPVLGDTQGYTDKLI
TRDJ3,TRDV2,ACDTVDTPISWDTRQMF
TRDJ1,TRDV2,ACDTLGGYTDKLI
TRDJ1,TRDV2,ACDVLGVKQYTDKLI
TRDJ1,TRDV2,ACDFLSRSTDKLI
TRDJ1,TRDV2,ACDKVSSSLKVGATYTDKLI
TRDJ1,TRDV1,ALGVPSVLGDTLHKLI
TRDJ1,TRDV2,ACDTVTGGPKYTDKLI
TRDJ1,TRDV2,ACDTVGGDTHPDTDKLI
TRDJ3,TRDV2,ACDTGNRGIRDGWDTRQMF